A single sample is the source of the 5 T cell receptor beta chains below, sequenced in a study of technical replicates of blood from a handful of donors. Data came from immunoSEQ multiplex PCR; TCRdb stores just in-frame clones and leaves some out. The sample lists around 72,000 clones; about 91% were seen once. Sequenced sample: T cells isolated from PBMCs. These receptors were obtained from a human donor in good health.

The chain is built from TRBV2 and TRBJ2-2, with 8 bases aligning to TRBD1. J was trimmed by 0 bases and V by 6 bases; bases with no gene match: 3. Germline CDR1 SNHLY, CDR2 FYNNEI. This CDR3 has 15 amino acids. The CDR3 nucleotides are TGTGCCAGCAGAGCGGACAGGGCGAACACCGGGGAGCTGTTTTTT. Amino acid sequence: CASRADRANTGELFF.

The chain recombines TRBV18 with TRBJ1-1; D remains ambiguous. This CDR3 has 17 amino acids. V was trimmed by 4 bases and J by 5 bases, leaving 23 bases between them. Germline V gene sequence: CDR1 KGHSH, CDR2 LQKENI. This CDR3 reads CASSRELIKPTQTEAFF. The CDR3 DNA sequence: TGTGCCAGCTCACGCGAACTTATCAAACCAACCCAAACTGAAGCTTTCTTT. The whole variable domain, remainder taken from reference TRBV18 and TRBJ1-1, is NAGVMQNPRHLVRRRGQEARLRCSPMKGHSHVYWYRQLPEEGLKFMVYLQKENIIDESGMPKERFSAEFPKEGPSILRIQQVVRGDSAAYFCASSRELIKPTQTEAFFGQGTRLTVV.

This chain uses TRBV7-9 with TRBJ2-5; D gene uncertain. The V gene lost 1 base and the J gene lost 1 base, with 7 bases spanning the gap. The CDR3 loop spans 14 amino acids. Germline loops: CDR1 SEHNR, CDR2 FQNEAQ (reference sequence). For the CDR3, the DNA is TGTGCCAGCAGCTTAGTGGTAGCCCAAGAGACCCAGTACTTC. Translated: CASSLVVAQETQYF. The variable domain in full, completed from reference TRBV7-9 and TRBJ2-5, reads DTGVSQNPRHKITKRGQNVTFRCDPISEHNRLYWYRQTLGQGPEFLTYFQNEAQLEKSRLLSDRFSAERPKGSFSTLEIQRTEQGDSAMYLCASSLVVAQETQYFGPGTRLLVL.

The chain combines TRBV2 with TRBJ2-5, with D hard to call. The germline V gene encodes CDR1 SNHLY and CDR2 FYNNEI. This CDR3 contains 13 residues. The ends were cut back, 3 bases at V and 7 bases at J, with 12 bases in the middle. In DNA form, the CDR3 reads TGTGCCAGCAGTGATGAGAGCCCTAGGACCCAGTACTTC. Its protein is CASSDESPRTQYF. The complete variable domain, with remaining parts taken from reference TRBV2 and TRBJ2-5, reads EPEVTQTPSHQVTQMGQEVILRCVPISNHLYFYWYRQILGQKVEFLVSFYNNEISEKSEIFDDQFSVERPDGSNFTLKIRSTKLEDSAMYFCASSDESPRTQYFGPGTRLLVL.

CDR3 amino acids: CASRGGLSSYNEQFF. DNA of the CDR3: TGTGCCAGCAGGGGGGGGCTGAGCTCCTACAATGAGCAGTTCTTC. The chain joins TRBV28 to TRBJ2-1; maybe TRBD2 (7 bases). V lost 6 bases to trimming and J lost 0 bases, with 12 bases between them. The CDR3 loop spans 15 amino acids. In germline, CDR1 is MDHEN, CDR2 SYDVKM. Full variable domain (rest looked up from reference TRBV28 and TRBJ2-1): DVKVTQSSRYLVKRTGEKVFLECVQDMDHENMFWYRQDPGLGLRLIYFSYDVKMKEKGDIPEGYSVSREKKERFSLILESASTNQTSMYLCASRGGLSSYNEQFFGPGTRLTVL.